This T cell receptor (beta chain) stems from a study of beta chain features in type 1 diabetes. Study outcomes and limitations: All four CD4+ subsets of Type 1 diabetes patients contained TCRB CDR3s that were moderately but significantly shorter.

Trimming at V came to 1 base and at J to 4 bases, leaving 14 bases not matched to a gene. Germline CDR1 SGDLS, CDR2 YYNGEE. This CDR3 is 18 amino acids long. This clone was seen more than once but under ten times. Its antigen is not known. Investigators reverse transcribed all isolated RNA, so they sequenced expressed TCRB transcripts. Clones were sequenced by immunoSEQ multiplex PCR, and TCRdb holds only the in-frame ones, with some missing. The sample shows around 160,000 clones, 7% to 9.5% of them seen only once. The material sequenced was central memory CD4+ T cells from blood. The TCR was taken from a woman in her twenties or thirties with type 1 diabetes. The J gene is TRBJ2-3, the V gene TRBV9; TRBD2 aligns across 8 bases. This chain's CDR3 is CASSVPASSGSWADTQYF. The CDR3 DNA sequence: TGTGCCAGCAGCGTACCCGCTTCGAGCGGGAGCTGGGCAGATACGCAGTATTTT.